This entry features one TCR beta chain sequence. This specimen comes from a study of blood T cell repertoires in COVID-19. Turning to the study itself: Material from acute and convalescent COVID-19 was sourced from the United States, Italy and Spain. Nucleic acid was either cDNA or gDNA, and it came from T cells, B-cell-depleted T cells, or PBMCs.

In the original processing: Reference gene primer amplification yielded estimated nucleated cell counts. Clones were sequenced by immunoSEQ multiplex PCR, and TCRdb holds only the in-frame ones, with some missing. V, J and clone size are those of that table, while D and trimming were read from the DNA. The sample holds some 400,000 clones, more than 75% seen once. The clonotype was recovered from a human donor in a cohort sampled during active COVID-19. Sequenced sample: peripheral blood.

This chain's CDR3 is CASSLSGSGDEQYF. CDR3 nucleotides: TGCGCCAGCAGCCTTAGCGGGAGTGGCGACGAGCAGTACTTC. V gene TRBV10-2 combines with J gene TRBJ2-7, with TRBD2 matching over 9 bases. V shed 6 bases, J shed 5 bases, and the junction held 8 bases outside the gene matches. CDR1 is WSHSY and CDR2 is SAAADI in the germline V gene. The CDR3 has 14 residues.